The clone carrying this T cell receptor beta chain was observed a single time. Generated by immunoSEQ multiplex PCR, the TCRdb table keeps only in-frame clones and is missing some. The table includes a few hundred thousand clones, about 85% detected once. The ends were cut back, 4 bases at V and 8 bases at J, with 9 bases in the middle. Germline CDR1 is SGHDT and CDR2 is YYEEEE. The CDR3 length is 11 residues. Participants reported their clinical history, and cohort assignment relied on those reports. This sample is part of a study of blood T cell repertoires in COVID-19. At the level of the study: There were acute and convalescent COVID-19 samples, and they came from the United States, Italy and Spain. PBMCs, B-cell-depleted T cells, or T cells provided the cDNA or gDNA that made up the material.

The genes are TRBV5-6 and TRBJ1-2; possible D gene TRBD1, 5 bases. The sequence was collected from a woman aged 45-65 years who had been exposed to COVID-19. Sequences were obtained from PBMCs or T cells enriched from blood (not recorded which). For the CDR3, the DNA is TGTGCCAGCAGCCAGGGATGGGGCTACACCTTC. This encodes CASSQGWGYTF.